One sample yielded the 30 T cell receptor beta chains listed below, sequenced in a study of radiation and T cells in renal cell carcinoma. The table came from immunoSEQ multiplex PCR; TCRdb's copy has only in-frame clones and leaves some out. The sample has 4,000 or so clones, 62% seen once. Treatment noted: 15 Gy SBRT to primary tumor, nephrectomy 4 weeks later. This material consisted of tumor tissue, taken from a patient whose treatment included radiotherapy and nephrectomy. Source of these receptors: a woman aged 55-69 years with renal cell carcinoma.

This chain uses TRBV6-5 with TRBJ2-1; TRBD2 matches at 8 bases. V lost 7 bases and J lost 7; bases outside the gene matches: 9. Germline CDR1 is MNHEY and CDR2 is SVGAGI. This CDR3 comprises 14 residues. In nucleotides, the CDR3 is TGTGCCAGCACCAACGGGGGGGCGCGGAATGAGCAGTTCTTC. Amino acids: CASTNGGARNEQFF.

This clone was counted only a few times. The chain recombines TRBV4-3 with TRBJ1-2, with D perhaps matching TRBD1 (5 bases). V shed 0 bases and J shed 1 base, with 12 bases lying between them. The germline gives CDR1 LGHNA, CDR2 YSLEER. The CDR3 spans 16 residues. The CDR3 protein is CASSQDQGALNYGYTF. DNA of the CDR3: TGCGCCAGCAGCCAAGATCAGGGAGCTCTTAACTATGGCTACACCTTC.

This clone appeared a single time. The V gene is TRBV7-9, the J gene TRBJ1-2, with 8 bases matching TRBD1. The V and J ends lost 4 bases and 1 base, in that order; junction bases with no gene match: 5. From germline, CDR1 is SEHNR and CDR2 FQNEAQ (reference sequence). There are 15 residues in the CDR3. As DNA, the CDR3 is TGTGCCAGCAGCTCCGGGACAGGTCTTAACTATGGCTACACCTTC. Its translation: CASSSGTGLNYGYTF.

V gene TRBV7-2 combines with J gene TRBJ2-3; TRBD1 agrees at 8 bases. V dropped 4 bases and J dropped 2; count of bases not matched to a gene: 2. The germline V gene encodes CDR1 SGHTA and CDR2 FQGNSA. The CDR3 length is 14 residues. The CDR3 reads CASSSDRATDTQYF. DNA for the CDR3: TGTGCCAGCAGCTCGGACAGGGCCACAGATACGCAGTATTTT.

V is TRBV6-1 and J is TRBJ1-1; 8 nucleotides align to TRBD1. Unmatched junction bases numbered 4, after V lost 3 bases and J lost 1 base. The CDR3 is made up of 15 amino acids. CDR1 is MNHNS and CDR2 is SASEGT in the germline V gene. The CDR3 DNA is TGTGCCAGCAGTGATTTGGGACAGGCGAACACTGAAGCTTTCTTT. As protein: CASSDLGQANTEAFF.

Judged by abundance, this clone is large. The J gene is TRBJ1-5, the V gene TRBV19, with a possible D match to TRBD1 (5 bases). The CDR3 extends over 15 amino acids. V lost 7 bases to trimming and J lost 0 bases, with 13 bases between them. CDR1 and CDR2 from the germline V gene are LNHDA and SQIVND (reference sequence). The DNA of the CDR3 is TGTGCCAGTAATAGGGGAATAGATAGCAATCAGCCCCAGCATTTT. Its translation is CASNRGIDSNQPQHF.

The chain couples TRBV13 to TRBJ2-7; perhaps TRBD2 as D (5 bases). The V gene lost 4 bases and the J gene lost 3 bases, with 13 bases spanning the gap. Looked up from germline, CDR1 is PRHDT and CDR2 is FYEKMQ (reference sequence). CDR3 length equals 14 residues. The CDR3 region is CASSYRGSNYEQYF. In DNA form, the CDR3 reads TGTGCCAGCAGCTATCGGGGTTCAAACTACGAGCAGTACTTC.

This chain joins TRBV19 and TRBJ2-1; TRBD2 aligns across 8 bases. In germline, CDR1 is LNHDA, CDR2 SQIVND (reference sequence). V lost 1 base, J lost 6 bases, and 11 bases stayed unmatched. There are 17 residues in the CDR3. CDR3: CASSIVRGGPRFNEQFF. CDR3 nucleotides: TGTGCCAGTAGTATAGTTCGGGGGGGGCCACGGTTCAATGAGCAGTTCTTC.

The chain uses TRBV29-1 and TRBJ1-1, with D hard to call. Between the trimmed V and J ends, which lost 8 bases and 0 bases, there was a span of 19 bases. The CDR3 spans 15 residues. The germline CDR1 and CDR2 sequences are SQVTM and ANQGSEA. The CDR3: CSIKTQDGLNTEAFF. In nucleotides, the CDR3 is TGCAGCATAAAAACCCAGGACGGGCTGAACACTGAAGCTTTCTTT.

The chain joins TRBV28 to TRBJ1-5; maybe TRBD1 (6 bases). Between the trimmed V and J ends, which lost 3 bases and 3 bases, there was a span of 9 bases. Germline CDR1 and CDR2: MDHEN and SYDVKM. The CDR3 is 14 residues long. The CDR3 nucleotides read TGTGCCAGCAGTTTCGACAGGTTCAATCAGCCCCAGCATTTT. This gives the protein CASSFDRFNQPQHF. The full variable domain, completed using reference TRBV28 and TRBJ1-5, is DVKVTQSSRYLVKRTGEKVFLECVQDMDHENMFWYRQDPGLGLRLIYFSYDVKMKEKGDIPEGYSVSREKKERFSLILESASTNQTSMYLCASSFDRFNQPQHFGDGTRLSIL.

The V and J genes are TRBV5-1 and TRBJ2-7; possible D gene TRBD2, 5 bases. The CDR3 spans 14 residues. From germline, CDR1 is SGHRS and CDR2 YFSETQ. Trimming took 5 bases from V and 0 from J, leaving 12 bases between them. CDR3 in amino acids: CASRGGASSYEQYF. The CDR3 DNA is TGCGCCAGCAGAGGAGGCGCGAGCTCCTACGAGCAGTACTTC.

V gene TRBV28 combines with J gene TRBJ1-6, with 7 nucleotides matching TRBD1. The CDR3 contains 15 residues. CDR1 and CDR2 (germline): MDHEN, SYDVKM. V trimming: 7 bases; J trimming: 6 bases; junction bases outside the gene matches: 9. CDR3 residues: CASTGGGSGNSPLHF. As DNA, the CDR3 is TGTGCCAGCACAGGGGGGGGATCGGGTAATTCACCCCTCCACTTT.

The gene calls are TRBV19 and TRBJ1-5; D possibly corresponds to TRBD1 (5 bases). The CDR3 runs 17 residues. Germline values: CDR1 LNHDA, CDR2 SQIVND (reference sequence). V was cut by 3 bases and J by 0 bases, with 15 bases left in between. Here the CDR3 DNA reads TGTGCCAGTAGTATTACCGGGGCAGGGAATAGCAATCAGCCCCAGCATTTT. Translation: CASSITGAGNSNQPQHF.

The chain carries TRBV2 and TRBJ2-6; D is uncertain. Per the germline V gene, CDR1 is SNHLY and CDR2 is FYNNEI. The CDR3 sequence is 12 residues long. V lost 7 bases, J lost 2 bases, and 3 bases lay in between. Written as DNA, the CDR3 is TGTGCCAGCAAGGCTGGGGCCAACGTCCTGACTTTC. It encodes CASKAGANVLTF.

The V gene is TRBV28, the J gene TRBJ1-2; a weak D match, TRBD1 (5 bases). Trimming pared 5 bases from V and 0 bases from J, leaving 13 bases between. Per germline, CDR1 MDHEN and CDR2 SYDVKM. The CDR3 is 15 amino acids. CDR3 DNA: TGTGCCAGCAGTCGACGGGACCCTCCTAACTATGGCTACACCTTC. This gives the protein CASSRRDPPNYGYTF.

This clone was detected once. This chain joins TRBV7-6 and TRBJ2-5; weak D call: TRBD2 (6 bases). Looked up from germline, CDR1 is SGHVS and CDR2 is FNYEAQ. This CDR3 region has 15 residues. Trimming stripped 4 bases from V and 4 bases from J, with 16 bases between. CDR3 sequence (DNA): TGTGCCAGCAGCTCCGTAGGGAGGAGGGGAGAGACCCAGTACTTC. Protein sequence: CASSSVGRRGETQYF.

In DNA, the CDR3 is TGTGCCAGCAGCTTACGCGGGGCGATCTACGAGCAGTACTTC. This sequence encodes CASSLRGAIYEQYF. This chain joins TRBV7-2 and TRBJ2-7; a weak D match, TRBD2 (6 bases). CDR1 is SGHTA and CDR2 is FQGNSA in the germline V gene. This CDR3 has 14 amino acids. The V gene lost 2 bases and the J gene lost 3 bases, with 11 bases spanning the gap.

The gene calls are TRBV2 and TRBJ1-2; D perhaps matches TRBD1 (5 bases). The CDR3 is made up of 18 amino acids. Germline V gene sequence: CDR1 SNHLY, CDR2 FYNNEI. Trimming pared 0 bases from V and 1 base from J, leaving 18 bases between. The CDR3: CASSEARTQGWINYGYTF. As DNA, the CDR3 is TGTGCCAGCAGTGAAGCTAGGACTCAGGGCTGGATTAACTATGGCTACACCTTC.

This clone came up a few times. The gene calls are TRBV30 and TRBJ2-5; a weak D match, TRBD1 (7 bases). Between the trimmed V and J ends, which lost 1 base and 4 bases, there was a span of 13 bases. Per the germline V gene, CDR1 is GTSNPN and CDR2 is SVGIG (reference sequence). The CDR3 covers 14 residues. CDR3 region: CAWSGEAGGETQYF. The CDR3 nucleotides read TGTGCCTGGAGTGGGGAGGCAGGGGGAGAGACCCAGTACTTC.

The V and J genes are TRBV15 and TRBJ2-7, with 7 nucleotides matching TRBD1. The CDR3 sequence is 15 residues long. The germline gives CDR1 LNHNV, CDR2 YYDKDF (reference sequence). The J segment lost 2 bases and the V segment lost 1 base, leaving 5 bases of the junction unmatched. The CDR3 spells CATSRAPDRAYEQYF. The CDR3, as DNA: TGTGCCACCAGCAGAGCCCCCGACAGGGCCTACGAGCAGTACTTC.

This clone is labeled medium-sized (0.01 to 0.1%). V usage is TRBV13 and J usage is TRBJ2-7, with D perhaps TRBD1 (5 bases). CDR3 size: 13 residues. V was clipped by 3 bases and J by 6 bases, with 12 bases between them. Germline V gene data show CDR1 as PRHDT and CDR2 as FYEKMQ (reference sequence). CDR3 sequence: CASSFSGFGEQYF. CDR3 DNA: TGTGCCAGCAGCTTTTCAGGGTTCGGCGAGCAGTACTTC.

The CDR3 DNA reads as TGCGCCAGCAGACTGACAGGCGTCGAAGCTTTCTTT. It yields the protein CASRLTGVEAFF. The V call is TRBV5-1, the J call TRBJ1-1; D possibly corresponds to TRBD1 (6 bases). Germline CDR1 reads SGHRS; CDR2 reads YFSETQ. This CDR3 region has 12 residues. With 5 bases removed from V and 8 bases from J, the gap between germline ends came to 13 bases. Full variable domain (missing parts from reference TRBV5-1 and TRBJ1-1): KAGVTQTPRYLIKTRGQQVTLSCSPISGHRSVSWYQQTPGQGLQFLFEYFSETQRNKGNFPGRFSGRQFSNSRSEMNVSTLELGDSALYLCASRLTGVEAFFGQGTRLTVV.

This chain connects TRBV7-9 to TRBJ1-1; D might be TRBD1 (5 bases). The CDR3 totals 12 residues. V dropped 5 bases and J dropped 7 bases, with 11 bases sitting between them. Looked up from germline, CDR1 is SEHNR and CDR2 is FQNEAQ (reference sequence). The CDR3 region is CASSRGEYEAFF. In DNA form, the CDR3 reads TGTGCCAGCAGCAGGGGAGAATATGAAGCTTTCTTT. Together with reference TRBV7-9 and TRBJ1-1, the CDR3 gives the full variable domain: DTGVSQNPRHKITKRGQNVTFRCDPISEHNRLYWYRQTLGQGPEFLTYFQNEAQLEKSRLLSDRFSAERPKGSFSTLEIQRTEQGDSAMYLCASSRGEYEAFFGQGTRLTVV.

The chain has TRBV6-5 and TRBJ1-2; TRBD1 matches 8 bases. CDR1 and CDR2 from the germline V gene are MNHEY and SVGAGI. The length of the CDR3 is 14 residues. With V trimmed by 0 bases and J by 4 bases, 1 base remained unmatched. CDR3 region: CASSYSTGGYGYTF. The CDR3 nucleotides are TGTGCCAGCAGTTACTCAACAGGGGGCTATGGCTACACCTTC.

The chain links TRBV19 to TRBJ2-4, with D tentatively TRBD1 or TRBD2 (9 bases each). There are 23 residues in the CDR3. Trimming left V 5 bases short and J 0 bases short, with 35 bases between. Germline-derived CDR1 and CDR2 are LNHDA and SQIVND (reference sequence). The CDR3 DNA is TGTGCCAGTAGTGGAAGGGACAGGGTTTTGCCTTTAGCGGGAGAAGTAGCCAAAAACATTCAGTACTTC. Its translation is CASSGRDRVLPLAGEVAKNIQYF.

This chain joins TRBV10-3 and TRBJ2-7; D possibly corresponds to TRBD1 (6 bases). The germline V gene encodes CDR1 ENHRY and CDR2 SYGVKD. The CDR3 covers 13 residues. Trimming removed 7 bases from V and 5 bases from J, with 15 bases in between. The CDR3 is CAIMQQGINEQYF. In DNA form, the CDR3 reads TGTGCCATCATGCAACAGGGTATTAACGAGCAGTACTTC.

The V and J genes are TRBV13 and TRBJ1-6, with 7 nucleotides matching TRBD1. CDR3 size: 15 residues. Germline assignment: CDR1 PRHDT and CDR2 FYEKMQ (reference sequence). Trimming at V came to 5 bases and at J to 7 bases, leaving 8 bases not matched to a gene. CDR3 protein: CASSTFTGANSPLHF. Here the CDR3 DNA reads TGTGCCAGCAGCACCTTTACAGGGGCAAATTCACCCCTCCACTTT.

This clone showed up just a few times. J is TRBJ2-7 and V is TRBV10-3; D is unclear. Germline assignment: CDR1 ENHRY and CDR2 SYGVKD. The length of the CDR3 is 15 residues. V lost 3 bases, J lost 2 bases, and 14 bases lay in between. CDR3 sequence: CAISDRRRTPYEQYF. CDR3 DNA sequence: TGTGCCATCAGTGATAGACGTCGGACCCCCTACGAGCAGTACTTC.

The chain couples TRBV12-5 to TRBJ2-3, with TRBD2 matching 9 bases. From germline, CDR1 is LGHNT and CDR2 FRNRAP. The CDR3 length is 15 residues. Losses at the gene ends were 1 base for V and 4 bases for J; bases not matched to a gene: 3. This chain's CDR3 is CASGLGGGAPDTQYF. The DNA of the CDR3 is TGTGCTAGTGGTTTGGGCGGGGGGGCTCCAGATACGCAGTATTTT.

CDR3 in amino acids: CASSPPTHGQFF. The CDR3 region has the DNA TGCGCCAGCAGCCCCCCTACCCATGGGCAGTTCTTC. The rearrangement uses TRBV4-1 and TRBJ2-1; D gene ambiguous. This CDR3 is 12 amino acids long. From germline, CDR1 is MGHRA and CDR2 YSYEKL. The ends were cut back, 4 bases at V and 12 bases at J, with 13 bases in the middle.